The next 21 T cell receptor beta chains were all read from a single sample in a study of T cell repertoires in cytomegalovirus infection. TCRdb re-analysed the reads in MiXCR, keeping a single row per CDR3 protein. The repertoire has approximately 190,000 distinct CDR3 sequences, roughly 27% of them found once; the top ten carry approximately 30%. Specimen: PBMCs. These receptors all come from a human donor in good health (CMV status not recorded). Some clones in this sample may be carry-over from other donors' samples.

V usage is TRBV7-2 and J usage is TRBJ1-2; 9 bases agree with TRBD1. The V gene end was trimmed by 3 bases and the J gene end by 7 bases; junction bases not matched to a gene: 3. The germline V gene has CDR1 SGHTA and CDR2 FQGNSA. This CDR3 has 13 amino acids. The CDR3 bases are TGTGCCAGCAGCTTGGACAGGGGTTTTGGCTACACCTTC. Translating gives CASSLDRGFGYTF.

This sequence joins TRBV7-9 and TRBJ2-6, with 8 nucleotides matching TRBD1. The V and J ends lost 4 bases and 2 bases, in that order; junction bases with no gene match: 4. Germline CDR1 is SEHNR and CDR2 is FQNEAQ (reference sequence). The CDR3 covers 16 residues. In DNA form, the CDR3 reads TGTGCCAGCAGCTGGACAGGGAATACTGGGGCCAACGTCCTGACTTTC. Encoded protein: CASSWTGNTGANVLTF.

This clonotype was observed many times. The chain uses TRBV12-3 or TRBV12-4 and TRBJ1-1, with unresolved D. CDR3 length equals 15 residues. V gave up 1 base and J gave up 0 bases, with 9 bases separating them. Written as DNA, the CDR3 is TGTGCCAGCAGTTTAGAATACACCATGAACACTGAAGCTTTCTTT. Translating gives CASSLEYTMNTEAFF.

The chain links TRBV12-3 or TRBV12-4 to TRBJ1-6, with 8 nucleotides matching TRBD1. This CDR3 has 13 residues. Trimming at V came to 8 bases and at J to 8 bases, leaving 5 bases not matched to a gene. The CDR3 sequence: CASGQGAYSPLHF. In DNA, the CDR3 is TGTGCCAGCGGCCAGGGGGCTTATTCACCCCTCCACTTT.

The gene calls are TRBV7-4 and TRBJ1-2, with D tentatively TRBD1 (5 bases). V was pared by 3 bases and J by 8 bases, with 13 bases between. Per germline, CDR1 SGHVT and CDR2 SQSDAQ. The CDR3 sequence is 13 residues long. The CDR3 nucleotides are TGTGCCAGCAGCTTTCGGGGCTCGGAAGGCTACACCTTC. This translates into CASSFRGSEGYTF.

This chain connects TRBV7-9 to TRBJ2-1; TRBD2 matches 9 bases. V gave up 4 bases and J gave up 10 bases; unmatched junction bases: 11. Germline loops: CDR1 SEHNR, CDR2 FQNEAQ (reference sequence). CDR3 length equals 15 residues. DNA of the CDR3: TGTGCCAGCAGCTCTTGGGGCGGGGGGGCCTCCGAGCAGTTCTTC. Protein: CASSSWGGGASEQFF.

The chain's CDR3 is CASSDIGTDWTYEQYF. The CDR3 DNA reads TGTGCCAGCAGTGATATAGGGACAGATTGGACCTACGAGCAGTACTTC. The genes are TRBV25-1 and TRBJ2-7, with 7 nucleotides matching TRBD1. CDR3 length equals 16 residues. The junction had 10 bases not matched to a gene; V was cut back by 3 bases and J by 2 bases. The V gene's germline CDR1 is MGHDK and CDR2 SYGVNS.

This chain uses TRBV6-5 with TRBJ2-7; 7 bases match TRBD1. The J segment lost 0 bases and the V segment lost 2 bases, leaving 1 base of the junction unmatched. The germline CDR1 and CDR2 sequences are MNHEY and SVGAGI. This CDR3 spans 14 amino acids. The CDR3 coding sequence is TGTGCCAGCAGTTACCGGGACAGCTCCTACGAGCAGTACTTC. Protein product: CASSYRDSSYEQYF.

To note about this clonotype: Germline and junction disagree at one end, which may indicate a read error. The CDR3 DNA is TGTGCCAGCAGTTTAAGGACAGCTAATGAAAAACTGTATTTT. Translating it yields CASSLRTANEKLYF. The chain employs TRBV6-2 or TRBV6-3 and TRBJ1-4; TRBD1 might be the D (6 bases). The length of the CDR3 is 14 residues. Germline CDR1 reads MNHEY; CDR2 reads SVGEGT.

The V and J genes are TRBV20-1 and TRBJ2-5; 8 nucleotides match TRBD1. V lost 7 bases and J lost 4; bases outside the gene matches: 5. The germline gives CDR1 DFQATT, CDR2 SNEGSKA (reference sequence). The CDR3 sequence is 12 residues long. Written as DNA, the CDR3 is TGCAGTGTTACTGACAGGGGAGAGACCCAGTACTTC. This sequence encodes CSVTDRGETQYF.

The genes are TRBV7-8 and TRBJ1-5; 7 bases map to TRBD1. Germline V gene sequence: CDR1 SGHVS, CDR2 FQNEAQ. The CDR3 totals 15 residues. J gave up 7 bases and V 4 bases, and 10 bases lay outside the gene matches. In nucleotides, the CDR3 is TGTGCCAGCAGCTCAGGACAGGTCCGGGGGCAGCCCCAGCATTTT. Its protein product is CASSSGQVRGQPQHF. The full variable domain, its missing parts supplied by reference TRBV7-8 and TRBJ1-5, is GAGVSQSPRYKVAKRGQDVALRCDPISGHVSLFWYQQALGQGPEFLTYFQNEAQLDKSGLPSDRFFAERPEGSVSTLKIQRTQQEDSAVYLCASSSGQVRGQPQHFGDGTRLSIL.

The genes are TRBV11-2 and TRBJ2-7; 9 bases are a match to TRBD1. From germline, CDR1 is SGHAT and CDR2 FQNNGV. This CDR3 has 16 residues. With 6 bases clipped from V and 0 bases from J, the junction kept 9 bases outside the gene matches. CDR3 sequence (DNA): TGTGCCAGCAGTAAAGACAGGGGGTATCCCTCCTACGAGCAGTACTTC. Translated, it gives CASSKDRGYPSYEQYF.

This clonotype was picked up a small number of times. DNA of the CDR3: TGCAGTGCTGGGACAGGGAGAAACACCATATATTTT. It translates to CSAGTGRNTIYF. This chain links TRBV20-1 with TRBJ1-3, with 9 bases that match TRBD1. This CDR3 is built from 12 residues. Germline V gene data show CDR1 as DFQATT and CDR2 as SNEGSKA (reference sequence). V trimming: 5 bases; J trimming: 5 bases; junction bases outside the gene matches: 1.

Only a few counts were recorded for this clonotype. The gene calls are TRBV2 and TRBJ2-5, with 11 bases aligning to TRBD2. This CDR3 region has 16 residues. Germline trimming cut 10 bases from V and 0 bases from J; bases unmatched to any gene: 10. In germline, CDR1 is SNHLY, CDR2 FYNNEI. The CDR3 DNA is TGTGCCACCCGAGGGAGACTAGCGGGGTACCAAGAGACCCAGTACTTC. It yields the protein CATRGRLAGYQETQYF.

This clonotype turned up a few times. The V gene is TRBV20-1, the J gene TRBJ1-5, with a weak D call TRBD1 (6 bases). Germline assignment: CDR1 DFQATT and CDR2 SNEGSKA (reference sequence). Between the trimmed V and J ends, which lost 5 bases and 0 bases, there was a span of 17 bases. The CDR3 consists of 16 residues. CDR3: CSARAWGRNSNQPQHF. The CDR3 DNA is TGCAGTGCTCGGGCGTGGGGGCGGAATAGCAATCAGCCCCAGCATTTT.

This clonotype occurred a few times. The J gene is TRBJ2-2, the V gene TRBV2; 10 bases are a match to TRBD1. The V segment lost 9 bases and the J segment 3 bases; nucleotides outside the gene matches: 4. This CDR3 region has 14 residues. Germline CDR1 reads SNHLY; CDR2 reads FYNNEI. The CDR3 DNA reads TGTGCCAGTACGACAGGGGGCTACACCGGGGAGCTGTTTTTT. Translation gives CASTTGGYTGELFF.

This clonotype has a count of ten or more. The CDR3 loop is CASSNLLRGGWSEQYF. The CDR3, as DNA: TGTGCCAGCAGCAATTTGTTGCGGGGGGGATGGAGCGAGCAGTACTTC. The V gene is TRBV6-2 or TRBV6-3, the J gene TRBJ2-7; 9 bases map to TRBD2. V lost 6 bases to trimming and J lost 6 bases; unmatched junction nucleotides: 15. Germline CDR1 and CDR2: MNHEY and SVGEGT. The CDR3 loop spans 16 amino acids.

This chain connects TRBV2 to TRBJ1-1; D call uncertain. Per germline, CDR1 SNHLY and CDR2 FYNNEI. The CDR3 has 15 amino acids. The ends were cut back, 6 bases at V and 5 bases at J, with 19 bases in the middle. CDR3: CASSLYRALRTEAFF. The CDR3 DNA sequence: TGTGCCAGCAGCTTGTACCGGGCTCTGAGAACTGAAGCTTTCTTT.

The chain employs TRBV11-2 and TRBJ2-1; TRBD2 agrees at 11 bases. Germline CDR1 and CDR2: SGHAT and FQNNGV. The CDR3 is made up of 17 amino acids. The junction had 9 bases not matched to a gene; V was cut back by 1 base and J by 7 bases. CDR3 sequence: CASSLAPLAGGGNEQFF. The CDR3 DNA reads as TGTGCCAGCAGCTTAGCCCCTCTAGCGGGGGGCGGGAATGAGCAGTTCTTC. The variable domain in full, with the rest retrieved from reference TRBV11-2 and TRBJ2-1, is EAGVAQSPRYKIIEKRQSVAFWCNPISGHATLYWYQQILGQGPKLLIQFQNNGVVDDSQLPKDRFSAERLKGVDSTLKIQPAKLEDSAVYLCASSLAPLAGGGNEQFFGPGTRLTVL.

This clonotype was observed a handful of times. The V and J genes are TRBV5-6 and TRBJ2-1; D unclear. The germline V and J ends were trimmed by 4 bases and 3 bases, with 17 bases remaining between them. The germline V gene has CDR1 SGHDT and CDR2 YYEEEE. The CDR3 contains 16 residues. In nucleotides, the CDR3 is TGTGCCAGCAGCCGCGACCGCGGAACAGACTACAATGAGCAGTTCTTC. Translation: CASSRDRGTDYNEQFF.

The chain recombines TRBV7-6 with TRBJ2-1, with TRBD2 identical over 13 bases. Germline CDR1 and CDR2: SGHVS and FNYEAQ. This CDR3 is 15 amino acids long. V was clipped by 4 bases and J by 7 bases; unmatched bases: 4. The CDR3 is CASSSLAGGLNEQFF. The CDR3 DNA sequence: TGTGCCAGCAGCTCACTAGCGGGGGGGCTTAATGAGCAGTTCTTC.